This T cell receptor (beta chain) came from a study of human T cells and chemical hapten exposure. Study-wide points: Patch test score was positively correlated with the counts of TCRs that had expanded at PT1. Alopecia in all donors means immunity may differ from healthy individuals.

What the library attached to individual cDNA molecules were unique molecular identifiers. In the authors' methods: 96,000 or so TCRs per sample was the median, with a range of 23,224 to 690,600. MiXCR, run by TCRdb on the RACE reads, gives a single entry per CDR3 protein. V and J calls and clone size were set by TCRdb, not the authors. The sample consists of 85,000 to 100,000 distinct CDR3 sequences, 9.5% to 11% of them appearing once. The time point denotes: patch test 2, 6 weeks after DPC sensitization. As for treatment: therapeutic diphenylcyclopropenone sensitization with weekly scalp DPC. This clonotype was seen repeatedly, ten times or more. The antigen remains unidentified. This TCR was sampled from a man aged 40-55 years with alopecia areata. Some clones in this sample may be carry-over from other donors' samples. The starting material was whole blood, obtained in connection with sensitization to the hapten diphenylcyclopropenone (DPC).

CDR3 sequence reads: CSVEGGRGYNEQFF. The CDR3 DNA is TGCAGCGTTGAAGGCGGCAGGGGTTACAATGAGCAGTTCTTC. The chain couples TRBV29-1 to TRBJ2-1; D may be TRBD1 (6 bases). Trimming left V 1 base short and J 4 bases short, with 11 bases between. There are 14 residues in the CDR3. From germline, CDR1 is SQVTM and CDR2 ANQGSEA.